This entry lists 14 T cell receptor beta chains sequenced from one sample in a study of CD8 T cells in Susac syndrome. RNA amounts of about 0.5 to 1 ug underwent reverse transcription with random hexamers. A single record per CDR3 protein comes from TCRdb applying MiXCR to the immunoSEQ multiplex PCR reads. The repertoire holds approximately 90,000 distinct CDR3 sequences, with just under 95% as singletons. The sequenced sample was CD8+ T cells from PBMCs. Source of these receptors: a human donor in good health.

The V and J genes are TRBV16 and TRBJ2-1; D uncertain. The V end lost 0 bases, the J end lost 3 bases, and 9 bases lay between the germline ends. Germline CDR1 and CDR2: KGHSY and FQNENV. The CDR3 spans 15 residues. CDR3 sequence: CASSQSMSDYNEQFF. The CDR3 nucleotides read TGTGCCAGCAGCCAATCGATGTCGGACTACAATGAGCAGTTCTTC.

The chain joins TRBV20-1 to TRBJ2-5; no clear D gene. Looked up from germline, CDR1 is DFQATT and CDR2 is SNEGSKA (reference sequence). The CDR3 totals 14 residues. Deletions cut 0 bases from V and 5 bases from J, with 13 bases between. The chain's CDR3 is CSARDRASMETQYF. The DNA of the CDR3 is TGCAGTGCTAGAGATCGGGCCAGCATGGAGACCCAGTACTTC.

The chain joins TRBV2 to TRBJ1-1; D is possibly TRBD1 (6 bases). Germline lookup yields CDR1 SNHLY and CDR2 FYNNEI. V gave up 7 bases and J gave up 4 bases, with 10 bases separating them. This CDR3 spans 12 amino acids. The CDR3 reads CASKGGGTEAFF. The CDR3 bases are TGTGCCAGCAAAGGGGGAGGCACTGAAGCTTTCTTT.

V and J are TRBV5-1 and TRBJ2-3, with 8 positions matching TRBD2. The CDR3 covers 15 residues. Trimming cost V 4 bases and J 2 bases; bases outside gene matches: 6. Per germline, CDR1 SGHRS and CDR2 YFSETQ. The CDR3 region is CASSGAGALTDTQYF. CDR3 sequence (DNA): TGCGCCAGCAGCGGAGCGGGGGCCCTCACAGATACGCAGTATTTT.

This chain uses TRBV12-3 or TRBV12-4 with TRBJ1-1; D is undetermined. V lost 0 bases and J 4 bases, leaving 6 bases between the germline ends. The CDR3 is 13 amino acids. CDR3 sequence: CASSLALGTEAFF. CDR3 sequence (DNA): TGTGCCAGCAGTTTAGCCTTAGGCACTGAAGCTTTCTTT.

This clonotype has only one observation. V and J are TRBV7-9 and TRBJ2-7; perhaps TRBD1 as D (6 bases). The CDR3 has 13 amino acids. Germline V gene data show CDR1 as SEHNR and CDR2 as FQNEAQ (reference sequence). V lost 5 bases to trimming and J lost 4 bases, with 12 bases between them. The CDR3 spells CASSIITGYEQYF. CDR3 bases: TGTGCCAGCAGCATTATAACAGGGTACGAGCAGTACTTC.

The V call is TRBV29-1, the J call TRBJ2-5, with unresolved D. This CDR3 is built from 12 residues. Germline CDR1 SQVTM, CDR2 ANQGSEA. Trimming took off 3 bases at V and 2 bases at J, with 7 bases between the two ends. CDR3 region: CSVEGRQETQYF. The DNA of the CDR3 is TGCAGCGTTGAGGGTAGACAAGAGACCCAGTACTTC.

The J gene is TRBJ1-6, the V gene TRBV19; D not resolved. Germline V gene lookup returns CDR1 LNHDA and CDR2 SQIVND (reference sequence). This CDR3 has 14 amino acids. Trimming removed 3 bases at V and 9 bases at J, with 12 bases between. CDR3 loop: CASSMAGGGSPLHF. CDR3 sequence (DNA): TGTGCCAGTAGTATGGCAGGCGGAGGTTCACCCCTCCACTTT.

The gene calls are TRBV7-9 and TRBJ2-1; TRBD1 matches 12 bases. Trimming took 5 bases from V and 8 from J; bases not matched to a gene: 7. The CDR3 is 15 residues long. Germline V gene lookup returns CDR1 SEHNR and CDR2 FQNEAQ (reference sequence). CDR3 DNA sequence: TGTGCCAGCAGCGTCCGGGACAGGGGGCGGGATGAGCAGTTCTTC. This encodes CASSVRDRGRDEQFF.

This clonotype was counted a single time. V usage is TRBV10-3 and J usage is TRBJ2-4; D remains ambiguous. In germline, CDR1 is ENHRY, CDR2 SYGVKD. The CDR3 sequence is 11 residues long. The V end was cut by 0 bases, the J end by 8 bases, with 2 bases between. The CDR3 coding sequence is TGTGCCATCAGTGAGTCTGACATTCAGTACTTC. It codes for CAISESDIQYF.

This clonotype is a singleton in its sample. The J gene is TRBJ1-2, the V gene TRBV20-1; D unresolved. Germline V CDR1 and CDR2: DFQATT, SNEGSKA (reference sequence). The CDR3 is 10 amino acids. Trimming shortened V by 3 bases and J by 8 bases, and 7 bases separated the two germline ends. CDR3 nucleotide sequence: TGCAGTGCTAGGAGAGGGGGCTACACCTTC. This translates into CSARRGGYTF.

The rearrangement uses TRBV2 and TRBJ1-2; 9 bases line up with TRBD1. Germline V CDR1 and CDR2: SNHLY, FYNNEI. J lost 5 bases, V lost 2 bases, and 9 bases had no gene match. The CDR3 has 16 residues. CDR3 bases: TGTGCCAGCAGTGAACTTTCGGACAGGGGAGGTTATGGCTACACCTTC. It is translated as CASSELSDRGGYGYTF.

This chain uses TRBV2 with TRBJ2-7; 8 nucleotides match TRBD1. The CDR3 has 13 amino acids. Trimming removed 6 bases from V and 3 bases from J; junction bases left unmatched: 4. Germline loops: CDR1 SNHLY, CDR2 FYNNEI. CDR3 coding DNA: TGTGCCAGCAGCTTGACAGGGGACTACGAGCAGTACTTC. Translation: CASSLTGDYEQYF. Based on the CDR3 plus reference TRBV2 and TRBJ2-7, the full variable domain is EPEVTQTPSHQVTQMGQEVILRCVPISNHLYFYWYRQILGQKVEFLVSFYNNEISEKSEIFDDQFSVERPDGSNFTLKIRSTKLEDSAMYFCASSLTGDYEQYFGPGTRLTVT.

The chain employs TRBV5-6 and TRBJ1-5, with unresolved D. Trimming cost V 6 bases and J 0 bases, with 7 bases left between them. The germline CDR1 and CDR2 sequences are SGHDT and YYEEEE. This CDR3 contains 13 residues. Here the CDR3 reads CASMKGSNQPQHF. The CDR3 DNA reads TGTGCCAGCATGAAGGGTAGCAATCAGCCCCAGCATTTT.